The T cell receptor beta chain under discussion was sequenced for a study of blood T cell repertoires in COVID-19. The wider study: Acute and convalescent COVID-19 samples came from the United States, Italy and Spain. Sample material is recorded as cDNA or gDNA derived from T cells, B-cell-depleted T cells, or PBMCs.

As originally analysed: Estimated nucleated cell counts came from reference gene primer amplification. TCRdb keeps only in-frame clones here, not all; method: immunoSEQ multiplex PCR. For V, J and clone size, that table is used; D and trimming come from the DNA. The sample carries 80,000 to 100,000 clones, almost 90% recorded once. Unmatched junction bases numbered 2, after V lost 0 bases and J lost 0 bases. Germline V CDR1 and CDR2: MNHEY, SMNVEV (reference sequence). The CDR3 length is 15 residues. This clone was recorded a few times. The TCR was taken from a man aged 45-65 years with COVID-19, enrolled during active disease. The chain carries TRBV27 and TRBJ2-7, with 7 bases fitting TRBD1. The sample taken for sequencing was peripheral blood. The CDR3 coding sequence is TGTGCCAGCAGTTTATCCGGGACAGTCTCCTACGAGCAGTACTTC. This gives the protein CASSLSGTVSYEQYF.